The 3 T cell receptor beta chains in this list originate from one sample, sequenced in a study of blood T cell repertoires in COVID-19. The assay was immunoSEQ multiplex PCR, and TCRdb's table has in-frame clones only and misses some. The table shows roughly 140,000 clones, with approximately 87% occurring only once. Source material: PBMCs or T cells enriched from blood (not recorded which). These receptors were taken from a man aged 45-60 years in a cohort exposed to, infected with or recovered from COVID-19 (not recorded which).

The chain is built from TRBV7-9 and TRBJ1-2; D is ambiguous. Germline V gives CDR1 SEHNR, CDR2 FQNEAQ (reference sequence). The CDR3 totals 12 residues. V lost 5 bases and J lost 6, with 10 bases in between. In DNA form, the CDR3 reads TGTGCCAGCAGCCGCTACCAGGATGGCTACACCTTC. The encoded protein is CASSRYQDGYTF.

The chain carries TRBV10-3 and TRBJ1-1, with a possible D match to TRBD1 (6 bases). The CDR3 extends over 14 amino acids. Germline loops: CDR1 ENHRY, CDR2 SYGVKD. The V end lost 6 bases, the J end lost 4 bases, and 15 bases lay between the germline ends. In DNA form, the CDR3 reads TGTGCCATCAGGATCTCAGGGGAGGGCACTGAAGCTTTCTTT. Its translation is CAIRISGEGTEAFF.

The chain employs TRBV30 and TRBJ1-5; no definite D call. Trimming shortened V by 1 base and J by 6 bases, and 10 bases separated the two germline ends. CDR1 GTSNPN and CDR2 SVGIG come from the germline V gene (reference sequence). The CDR3 spans 13 residues. The CDR3 protein is CAWSASAGQPQHF. The CDR3 region has the DNA TGTGCCTGGAGTGCATCCGCCGGTCAGCCCCAGCATTTT.